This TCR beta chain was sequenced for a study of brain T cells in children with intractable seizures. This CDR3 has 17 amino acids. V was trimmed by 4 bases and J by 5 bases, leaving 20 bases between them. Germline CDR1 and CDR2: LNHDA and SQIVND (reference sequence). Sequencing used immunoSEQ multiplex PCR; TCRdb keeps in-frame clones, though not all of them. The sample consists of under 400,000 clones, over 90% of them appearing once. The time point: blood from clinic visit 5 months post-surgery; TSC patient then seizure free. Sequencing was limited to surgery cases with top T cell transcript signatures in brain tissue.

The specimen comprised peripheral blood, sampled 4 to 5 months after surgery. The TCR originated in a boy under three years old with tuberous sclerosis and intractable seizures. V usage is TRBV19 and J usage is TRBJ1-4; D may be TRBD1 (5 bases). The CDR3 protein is CASSTTQGEGPNEKLFF. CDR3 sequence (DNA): TGTGCCAGTAGTACAACGCAGGGTGAGGGCCCAAATGAAAAACTGTTTTTT.